Listed below are T cell receptor beta chains from one sample, sequenced in a study of T cell responses to AZD1222 COVID-19 vaccine. Assay used: immunoSEQ multiplex PCR; TCRdb lists only in-frame clones, some missing. The sample lists tens of thousands of clones, 90% occurring once. This specimen was peripheral blood, taken 28 days after the second AZD1222 dose. The receptors derive from an adult who received the AZD1222 COVID-19 vaccine. Each CDR3 is given with its conserved first and last residue. A D gene is named only where the DNA matches it firmly. Expanded clones are given a class, and other clones once, few, many or no size at all.

j_call: TRBJ1-2
clone_size: NA
v_call: TRBV6-1
d_call: NA
cdr3_nt: TGTGCCAGCAGTGAAGCGCTTGGCTACACCTTC
cdr3_aa: CASSEALGYTF

j_call: TRBJ2-1
clone_size: NA
v_call: TRBV5-1
d_call: TRBD1
cdr3_nt: TGCGCCAGCAGCCCGGGACAGGCCTCCTACAATGAGCAGTTCTTC
cdr3_aa: CASSPGQASYNEQFF

j_call: TRBJ1-5
clone_size: once
v_call: TRBV11-2
d_call: NA
cdr3_nt: TGTGCCAGCAGTACAGGGTATAGCAATCAGCCCCAGCATTTT
cdr3_aa: CASSTGYSNQPQHF

j_call: TRBJ1-3
clone_size: NA
v_call: TRBV18
d_call: NA
cdr3_nt: TGTGCCAGCTCACGGAACAGGGCGGTCCCTGGAAACACCATATATTTT
cdr3_aa: CASSRNRAVPGNTIYF

j_call: TRBJ2-3
clone_size: NA
v_call: TRBV6-5
d_call: NA
cdr3_nt: TGTGCCAGCAGGAAGGGGGTTAGGTCCACAGATACGCAGTATTTT
cdr3_aa: CASRKGVRSTDTQYF

j_call: TRBJ2-1
clone_size: NA
v_call: TRBV7-3
d_call: NA
cdr3_nt: TGTGCCAGCAGCTCAGGCCCCCTGGATGAGCAGTTCTTC
cdr3_aa: CASSSGPLDEQFF

j_call: TRBJ1-1
clone_size: NA
v_call: TRBV9
d_call: NA
cdr3_nt: TGTGCCAGCAGCGTAGTGGGGGCACCGAACACTGAAGCTTTCTTT
cdr3_aa: CASSVVGAPNTEAFF

j_call: TRBJ2-7
clone_size: NA
v_call: TRBV19
d_call: TRBD1
cdr3_nt: TGTGCCAGTAGGGGGACTGACAGGGGGCGCGAGCAGTACTTC
cdr3_aa: CASRGTDRGREQYF

j_call: TRBJ1-1
clone_size: NA
v_call: TRBV3-1/TRBV3-2
d_call: NA
cdr3_nt: TGTGCCAGCAGCCAAGTCCCCCAAGGGGGGGGGAACACTGAAGCTTTCTTT
cdr3_aa: CASSQVPQGGGNTEAFF

j_call: TRBJ2-5
clone_size: NA
v_call: TRBV11-3
d_call: NA
cdr3_nt: TGTGCCAGCAGCTTAGGCCCGGGGCTTCAAGAGACCCAGTACTTC
cdr3_aa: CASSLGPGLQETQYF

j_call: TRBJ2-3
clone_size: few
v_call: TRBV6-5
d_call: TRBD1
cdr3_nt: TGTGCCAGCAGTTATGGCACAGGGGGCGCAGATACGCAGTATTTT
cdr3_aa: CASSYGTGGADTQYF

j_call: TRBJ1-1
clone_size: NA
v_call: TRBV27
d_call: NA
cdr3_nt: TGTGCCAGCAGTCAGAGGGGGATGAACACTGAAGCTTTCTTT
cdr3_aa: CASSQRGMNTEAFF

j_call: TRBJ1-1
clone_size: NA
v_call: TRBV18
d_call: TRBD1
cdr3_nt: TGTGCCAGCTTACTCCAGGGGGGAAGGAACACTGAAGCTTTCTTT
cdr3_aa: CASLLQGGRNTEAFF

j_call: TRBJ1-2
clone_size: NA
v_call: TRBV6-5
d_call: TRBD1
cdr3_nt: TGTGCCAGCAGAAACAGGGGAGACTATGGCTACACCTTC
cdr3_aa: CASRNRGDYGYTF

j_call: TRBJ2-2
clone_size: NA
v_call: TRBV25-1
d_call: TRBD2
cdr3_nt: TGTGCCAGCAGTGAAACCCTAGCGGGGGGTACCGGGGAGCTGTTTTTT
cdr3_aa: CASSETLAGGTGELFF

j_call: TRBJ1-2
clone_size: NA
v_call: TRBV5-6
d_call: NA
cdr3_nt: TGTGCCAGCAGCCCTCGGGCACCGGAGTATGGCTACACCTTC
cdr3_aa: CASSPRAPEYGYTF

j_call: TRBJ1-6
clone_size: NA
v_call: TRBV30
d_call: NA
cdr3_nt: TGTGCCTGGAGTGCCCCGGGGGGGTCAAATAATTCACCCCTCCACTTT
cdr3_aa: CAWSAPGGSNNSPLHF

j_call: TRBJ1-3
clone_size: NA
v_call: TRBV2
d_call: NA
cdr3_nt: TGTGCCAGCAGGTCATTAGTCTCTGGAAACACCATATATTTT
cdr3_aa: CASRSLVSGNTIYF

j_call: TRBJ1-2
clone_size: NA
v_call: TRBV7-2
d_call: TRBD1
cdr3_nt: TGTGCCAGCAGCTCCTGGGACAGGGGGAACTATGGCTACACCTTC
cdr3_aa: CASSSWDRGNYGYTF

j_call: TRBJ2-7
clone_size: NA
v_call: TRBV5-1
d_call: NA
cdr3_nt: TGCGCCAGCAGTTTGGTAGGGTCTTCCTACGAGCAGTACTTC
cdr3_aa: CASSLVGSSYEQYF

j_call: TRBJ1-3
clone_size: NA
v_call: TRBV6-5
d_call: NA
cdr3_nt: TGTGCCAGCAGCATTAGGGACACCATATATTTT
cdr3_aa: CASSIRDTIYF

j_call: TRBJ1-2
clone_size: NA
v_call: TRBV7-9
d_call: TRBD1
cdr3_nt: TGTGCCAGCAGTAAGGGATGGACAGGGCAAACCACCCGCTATGGCTACACCTTC
cdr3_aa: CASSKGWTGQTTRYGYTF

j_call: TRBJ1-5
clone_size: NA
v_call: TRBV19
d_call: NA
cdr3_nt: TGTGCCAGTAGCCGGGGAGATAACGGTTATAGCAATCAGCCCCAGCATTTT
cdr3_aa: CASSRGDNGYSNQPQHF

j_call: TRBJ2-1
clone_size: NA
v_call: TRBV10-3
d_call: NA
cdr3_nt: TGTGCCATCAGTGTGAGTCAGCTTTACAATGAGCAGTTCTTC
cdr3_aa: CAISVSQLYNEQFF

j_call: TRBJ1-3
clone_size: NA
v_call: TRBV7-2
d_call: NA
cdr3_nt: TGTGCCAGCAGCTTGAAGCGCGGTGGAAACACCATATATTTT
cdr3_aa: CASSLKRGGNTIYF

j_call: TRBJ2-1
clone_size: NA
v_call: TRBV27
d_call: TRBD1
cdr3_nt: TGTGCCAGCAGTTTATCCCTCTTGAAGACAGGGGGAAGCTACAATGAGCAGTTCTTC
cdr3_aa: CASSLSLLKTGGSYNEQFF

j_call: TRBJ2-7
clone_size: NA
v_call: TRBV13
d_call: NA
cdr3_nt: TGTGCCAGCAGCAGGACAGCGGTCCTTAGCTCCTACGAGCAGTACTTC
cdr3_aa: CASSRTAVLSSYEQYF

j_call: TRBJ1-1
clone_size: once
v_call: TRBV19
d_call: TRBD1
cdr3_nt: TGTGCCAGTAGTATTGACAGGGCGAACACTGAAGCTTTCTTT
cdr3_aa: CASSIDRANTEAFF

j_call: TRBJ1-2
clone_size: NA
v_call: TRBV7-8
d_call: NA
cdr3_nt: TGTGCCAGCAGCTTAGCCGAGGGGAGGTCCTATGGCTACACCTTC
cdr3_aa: CASSLAEGRSYGYTF

j_call: TRBJ2-7
clone_size: NA
v_call: TRBV7-6
d_call: TRBD1
cdr3_nt: TGTGCCAGCAGCTTAGTCGGACAGGGAGCCTACGAGCAGTACTTC
cdr3_aa: CASSLVGQGAYEQYF

j_call: TRBJ1-6
clone_size: NA
v_call: TRBV28
d_call: NA
cdr3_nt: TGTGCCAGCAGGCCCCCAGTTTCACCCCTCCACTTT
cdr3_aa: CASRPPVSPLHF

j_call: TRBJ1-6
clone_size: NA
v_call: TRBV6-5
d_call: NA
cdr3_nt: TGTGCCAGCAGTTACCGAGGGGGTGGTTCACCCCTCCACTTT
cdr3_aa: CASSYRGGGSPLHF

j_call: TRBJ1-2
clone_size: NA
v_call: TRBV12-3/TRBV12-4
d_call: TRBD1
cdr3_nt: TGTGCCAGCGGGAGACAGGGGTACTATGGCTACACCTTC
cdr3_aa: CASGRQGYYGYTF

j_call: TRBJ1-1
clone_size: NA
v_call: TRBV14
d_call: NA
cdr3_nt: TGTGCCAGCAGTCTTCCGACAGGAAATGTTTTCTTT
cdr3_aa: CASSLPTGNVFF

j_call: TRBJ1-5
clone_size: NA
v_call: TRBV9
d_call: TRBD1
cdr3_nt: TGTGCCAGCAGCCCAGGGGAGGGGGCGAGCAATCAGCCCCAGCATTTT
cdr3_aa: CASSPGEGASNQPQHF

j_call: TRBJ2-5
clone_size: NA
v_call: TRBV19
d_call: NA
cdr3_nt: TGTGCCAGTAGTATCGTTACTCAAGAGACCCAGTACTTC
cdr3_aa: CASSIVTQETQYF

j_call: TRBJ1-6
clone_size: NA
v_call: TRBV6-5
d_call: NA
cdr3_nt: TGTGCCAGCAGTACCCTGCAGAACGATTCACCCCTCCACTTT
cdr3_aa: CASSTLQNDSPLHF

j_call: TRBJ2-4
clone_size: NA
v_call: TRBV19
d_call: TRBD1
cdr3_nt: TGTGCCAGTAGTGGGACAGGGCTAGCCAAAAACATTCAGTACTTC
cdr3_aa: CASSGTGLAKNIQYF

j_call: TRBJ1-5
clone_size: NA
v_call: TRBV6-6
d_call: NA
cdr3_nt: TGTGCCAGCTGTCCCTCATATCCCGCCGGGACAACCAGCAATCAGCCCCAGCATTTT
cdr3_aa: CASCPSYPAGTTSNQPQHF

j_call: TRBJ1-4
clone_size: NA
v_call: TRBV4-3
d_call: NA
cdr3_nt: TGCGCCAGCAGCTACCAGCGGGGGGCTAATGAAAAACTGTTTTTT
cdr3_aa: CASSYQRGANEKLFF

j_call: TRBJ2-7
clone_size: NA
v_call: TRBV7-2
d_call: NA
cdr3_nt: TGTGCCAGCAGACCCGGGATCTCCTACGAGCAGTACTTC
cdr3_aa: CASRPGISYEQYF

j_call: TRBJ2-3
clone_size: NA
v_call: TRBV6-5
d_call: NA
cdr3_nt: TGTGCCAGCAGTACCCCGGGGCCTAGCACAGATACGCAGTATTTT
cdr3_aa: CASSTPGPSTDTQYF

j_call: TRBJ2-7
clone_size: NA
v_call: TRBV12-3/TRBV12-4
d_call: NA
cdr3_nt: TGTGCCAGCAGTGCTTCCTACGAGCAGTACTTC
cdr3_aa: CASSASYEQYF

j_call: TRBJ2-2
clone_size: NA
v_call: TRBV2
d_call: NA
cdr3_nt: TGTGCCAGCAGTATCCGAGCGGGGACAGGCGCCACCGGGGAGCTGTTTTTT
cdr3_aa: CASSIRAGTGATGELFF

j_call: TRBJ2-3
clone_size: NA
v_call: TRBV10-1
d_call: NA
cdr3_nt: TGCGCCAGCAGTGAGTCCGCGGGACCTTCCACAGATACGCAGTATTTT
cdr3_aa: CASSESAGPSTDTQYF

j_call: TRBJ2-3
clone_size: NA
v_call: TRBV5-6
d_call: NA
cdr3_nt: TGTGCCAGCAGGTACAGAAGTGAGCTAGTCACAGATACGCAGTATTTT
cdr3_aa: CASRYRSELVTDTQYF

j_call: TRBJ2-7
clone_size: NA
v_call: TRBV27
d_call: NA
cdr3_nt: TGTGCCAGCATGGTACACTCGTCCTACGAGCAGTACTTC
cdr3_aa: CASMVHSSYEQYF

j_call: TRBJ2-1
clone_size: few
v_call: TRBV19
d_call: NA
cdr3_nt: TGTGCCAGTAGTCTGCAGGGGAGCTCCTACAATGAGCAGTTCTTC
cdr3_aa: CASSLQGSSYNEQFF

j_call: TRBJ2-3
clone_size: NA
v_call: TRBV28
d_call: NA
cdr3_nt: TGTGCCAGCGTACCCACCGGGGGCACAGATACGCAGTATTTT
cdr3_aa: CASVPTGGTDTQYF

j_call: TRBJ1-2
clone_size: NA
v_call: TRBV27
d_call: NA
cdr3_nt: TGTGCCAGCAGCAGGGGACGGTTTTATGGCTACACCTTC
cdr3_aa: CASSRGRFYGYTF

j_call: TRBJ2-3
clone_size: NA
v_call: TRBV7-9
d_call: NA
cdr3_nt: TGTGCCAGCAGCTTAGGAAAAGGGACAGATACGCAGTATTTT
cdr3_aa: CASSLGKGTDTQYF

j_call: TRBJ2-7
clone_size: NA
v_call: TRBV12-3/TRBV12-4
d_call: NA
cdr3_nt: TGTGCCAGCAGTTTTACCACCTACGAGCAGTACTTC
cdr3_aa: CASSFTTYEQYF

j_call: TRBJ1-4
clone_size: NA
v_call: TRBV7-2
d_call: NA
cdr3_nt: TGTGCCAGCAGCTTAGCGGGAAGAGGGTCAACTAATGAAAAACTGTTTTTT
cdr3_aa: CASSLAGRGSTNEKLFF

j_call: TRBJ1-5
clone_size: NA
v_call: TRBV6-6
d_call: NA
cdr3_nt: TGTGCCAGCAGTTACGATGGATATAGCAATCAGCCCCAGCATTTT
cdr3_aa: CASSYDGYSNQPQHF

j_call: TRBJ1-6
clone_size: NA
v_call: TRBV9
d_call: NA
cdr3_nt: TGTGCCAGCAGCGTGACATCCGATGGTAATTCACCCCTCCACTTT
cdr3_aa: CASSVTSDGNSPLHF

j_call: TRBJ2-3
clone_size: once
v_call: TRBV11-2
d_call: TRBD1
cdr3_nt: TGTGCCAGCAGCTTAGGGGCCTCGGGACAGACAGATACGCAGTATTTT
cdr3_aa: CASSLGASGQTDTQYF

j_call: TRBJ1-1
clone_size: NA
v_call: TRBV10-3
d_call: TRBD1
cdr3_nt: TGTGCCACGACAGGGGGCCTGGCTGAAGCTTTCTTT
cdr3_aa: CATTGGLAEAFF

j_call: TRBJ1-2
clone_size: NA
v_call: TRBV19
d_call: NA
cdr3_nt: TGTGCCAGTGTACGGACGGGGGATAACTATGGCTACACCTTC
cdr3_aa: CASVRTGDNYGYTF

j_call: TRBJ1-1
clone_size: NA
v_call: TRBV7-2
d_call: NA
cdr3_nt: TGTGCCAGCAGCCTGGACCGGGGGCCGGGCACTGAAGCTTTCTTT
cdr3_aa: CASSLDRGPGTEAFF

j_call: TRBJ1-2
clone_size: NA
v_call: TRBV10-3
d_call: TRBD1
cdr3_nt: TGTGCCATCAGTGAGTCCTTATCACCAGGGGGCGACTGGAGCTATGGCTACACCTTC
cdr3_aa: CAISESLSPGGDWSYGYTF